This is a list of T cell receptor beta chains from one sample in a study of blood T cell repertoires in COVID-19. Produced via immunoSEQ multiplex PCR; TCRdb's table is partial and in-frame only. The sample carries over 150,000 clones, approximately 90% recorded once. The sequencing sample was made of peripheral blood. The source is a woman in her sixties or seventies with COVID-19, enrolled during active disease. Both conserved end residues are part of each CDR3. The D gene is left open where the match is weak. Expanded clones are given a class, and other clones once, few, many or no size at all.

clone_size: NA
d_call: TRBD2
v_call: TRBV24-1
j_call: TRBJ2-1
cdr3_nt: TGTGCCACCAGTCTTTCTCTAGCGGGGGCTAACAATGAGCAGTTCTTC
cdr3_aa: CATSLSLAGANNEQFF

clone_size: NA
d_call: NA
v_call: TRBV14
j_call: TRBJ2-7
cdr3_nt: TGTGCCAGCAGCCAAGAGCCCAGGAAAGGCGAGCAGTACTTC
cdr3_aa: CASSQEPRKGEQYF

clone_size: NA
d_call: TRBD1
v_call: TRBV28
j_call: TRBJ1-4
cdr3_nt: TGTGCCAGCAGTTTATCGGGACAGCATAATGAAAAACTGTTTTTT
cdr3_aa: CASSLSGQHNEKLFF

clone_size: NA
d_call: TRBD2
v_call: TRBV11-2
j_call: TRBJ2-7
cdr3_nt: TGTGCCAGCAGCCCCGGACTAGTGGGGTACGAGCAGTACTTC
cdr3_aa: CASSPGLVGYEQYF

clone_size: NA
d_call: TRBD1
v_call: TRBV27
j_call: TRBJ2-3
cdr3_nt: TGTGCCAGCAGTTTATCGACGAGACAGGGGTGGTATTTT
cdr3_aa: CASSLSTRQGWYF

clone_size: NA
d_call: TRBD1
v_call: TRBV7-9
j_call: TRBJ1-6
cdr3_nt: TGTGCCAGCAGCTTGGGACAGGGTCATTCACCCCTCCACTTT
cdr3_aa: CASSLGQGHSPLHF

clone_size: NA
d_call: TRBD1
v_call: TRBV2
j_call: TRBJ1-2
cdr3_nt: TGTGCCAGCAGTGACAGGGGGAGGTCTATCTATGGCTACACCTTC
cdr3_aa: CASSDRGRSIYGYTF

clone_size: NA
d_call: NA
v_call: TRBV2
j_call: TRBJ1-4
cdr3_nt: TGTGCCAGCAAGCACAGGGTTTATAGGGCTAATGAAAAACTGTTTTTT
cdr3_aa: CASKHRVYRANEKLFF

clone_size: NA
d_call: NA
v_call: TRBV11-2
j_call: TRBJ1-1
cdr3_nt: TGTGCCAGCAGCTTAGACCGGGGTCAAGCTTTCTTT
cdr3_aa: CASSLDRGQAFF

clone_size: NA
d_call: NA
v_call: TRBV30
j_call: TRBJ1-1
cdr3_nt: TGTGCCTGGAGTCCCCGGGGGGGAGGCACTGAAGCTTTCTTT
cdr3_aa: CAWSPRGGGTEAFF

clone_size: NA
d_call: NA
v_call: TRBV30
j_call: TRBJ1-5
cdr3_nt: TGTGCCTGGAGTATAGTGGGGGGACGCAATCAGCCCCAGCATTTT
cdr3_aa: CAWSIVGGRNQPQHF

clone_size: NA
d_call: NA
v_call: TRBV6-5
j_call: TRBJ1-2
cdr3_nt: TGTGCCAGCGCGTGGGAGAGAGCCGGCTACACCTTC
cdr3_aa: CASAWERAGYTF

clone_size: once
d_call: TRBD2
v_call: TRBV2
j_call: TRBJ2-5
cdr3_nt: TGTGCCAGCAGTGCCCGACTAGCGGGGGGGCCGGGGGAGACCCAGTACTTC
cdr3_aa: CASSARLAGGPGETQYF

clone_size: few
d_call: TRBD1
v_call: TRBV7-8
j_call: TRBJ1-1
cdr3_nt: TGTGCCAGCAGCTTAATTGGGACAGACACTGAAGCTTTCTTT
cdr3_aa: CASSLIGTDTEAFF

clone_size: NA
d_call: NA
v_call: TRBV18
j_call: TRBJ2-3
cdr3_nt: TGTGCCAGCTCTAAACTGGATACGCAGTATTTT
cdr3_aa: CASSKLDTQYF

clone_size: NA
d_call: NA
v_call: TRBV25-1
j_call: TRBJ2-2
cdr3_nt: TGTGCCAGCAGTTCTTGGGGCGTCGGAACCGGGGAGCTGTTTTTT
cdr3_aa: CASSSWGVGTGELFF

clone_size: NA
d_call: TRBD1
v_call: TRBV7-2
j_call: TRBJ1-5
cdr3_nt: TGTGCCAGCAGCTTAGGGTCTCAGGGGGCACAGCCCCAGCATTTT
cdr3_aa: CASSLGSQGAQPQHF

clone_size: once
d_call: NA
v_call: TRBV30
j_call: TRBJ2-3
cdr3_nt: TGTGCCTGGAGTGTACTACAGGGTGGGTTGGATACGCAGTATTTT
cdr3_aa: CAWSVLQGGLDTQYF

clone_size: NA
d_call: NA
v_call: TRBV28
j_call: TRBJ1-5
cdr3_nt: TGTGCCGGGGGCAAGTCCTGGCAGCCCCAGCATTTT
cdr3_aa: CAGGKSWQPQHF

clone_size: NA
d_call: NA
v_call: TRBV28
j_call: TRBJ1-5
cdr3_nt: TGTGCCAGCAGTTTAGGAGGAAATAGCAATCAGCCCCAGCATTTT
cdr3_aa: CASSLGGNSNQPQHF

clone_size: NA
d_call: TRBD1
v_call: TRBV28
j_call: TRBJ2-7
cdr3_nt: TGTGCCATCAGGACAGGCCTCGCCCCCTACGAGCAGTACTTC
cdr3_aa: CAIRTGLAPYEQYF

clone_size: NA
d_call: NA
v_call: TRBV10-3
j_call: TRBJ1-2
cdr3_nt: TGTGCCATTATCGAAACGCCCCGGGGGGCCGGTGGCTACACCTTC
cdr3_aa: CAIIETPRGAGGYTF

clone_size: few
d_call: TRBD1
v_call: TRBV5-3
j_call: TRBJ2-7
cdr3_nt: TGTGCCAGAAGCTTGTTCATTTTTCGGGACAGGCTGACTTCCTACGAGCAGTACTTC
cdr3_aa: CARSLFIFRDRLTSYEQYF

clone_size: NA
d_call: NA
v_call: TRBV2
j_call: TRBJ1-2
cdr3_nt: TGTGCCAGCAGTGAAAGTCGGAGTGGTGGCTATGGCTACACCTTC
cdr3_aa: CASSESRSGGYGYTF

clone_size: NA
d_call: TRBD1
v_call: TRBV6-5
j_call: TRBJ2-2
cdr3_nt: TGTGCCAGCGACGGACAGGGGGTCACCGGGGAGCTGTTTTTT
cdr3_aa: CASDGQGVTGELFF

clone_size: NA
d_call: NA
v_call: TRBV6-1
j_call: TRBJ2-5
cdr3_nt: TGTGCCAGCAGTGAAGTCAGACAAGAGACCCAGTACTTC
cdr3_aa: CASSEVRQETQYF

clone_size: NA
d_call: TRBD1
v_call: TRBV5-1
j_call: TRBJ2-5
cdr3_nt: TGCGCCAGCAGCTTGACGGGACAGGGTGACGAGGCCTGGCACTTC
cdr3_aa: CASSLTGQGDEAWHF

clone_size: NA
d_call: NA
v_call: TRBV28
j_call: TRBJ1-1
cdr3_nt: TGTGCCAGCAGCCTACTCTACACTGAAGCTTTCTTT
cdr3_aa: CASSLLYTEAFF

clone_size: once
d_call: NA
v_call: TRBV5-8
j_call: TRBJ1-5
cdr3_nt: TGTGCCAGCAGCTTGGGTTCGGGAGGAGTTTATGTCGGCAATCAGCCCCAGCATTTT
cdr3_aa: CASSLGSGGVYVGNQPQHF

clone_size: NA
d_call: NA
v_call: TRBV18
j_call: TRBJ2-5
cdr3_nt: TGTGCCAGCTCTCCCGAGAGCAGGGAGACCCAGTACTTC
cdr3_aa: CASSPESRETQYF

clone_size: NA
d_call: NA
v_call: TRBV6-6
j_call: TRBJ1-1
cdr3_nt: TGTGCCAGCAGCCCTCCGGGGGGCTATGAAGCTTTCTTT
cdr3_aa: CASSPPGGYEAFF

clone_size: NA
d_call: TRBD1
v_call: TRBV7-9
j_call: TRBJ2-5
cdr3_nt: TGTGCCAGCAGCTTAGGGGACAGAAAAGAGACCCAGTACTTC
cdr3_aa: CASSLGDRKETQYF

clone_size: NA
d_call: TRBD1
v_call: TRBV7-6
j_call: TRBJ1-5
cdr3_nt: TGTGCCAGCAGCTACAGACAGGGCCGTGGACAGCCCCAGCATTTT
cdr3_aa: CASSYRQGRGQPQHF

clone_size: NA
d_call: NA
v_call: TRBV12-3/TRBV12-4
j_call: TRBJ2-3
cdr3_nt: TGTGCCAGCAGCCAGACAGATACGCAGTATTTT
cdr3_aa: CASSQTDTQYF

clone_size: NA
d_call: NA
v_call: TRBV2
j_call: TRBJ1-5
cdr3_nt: TGTGCCAGCAGTCCCCGCGGGACCCCAGATCAGCCCCAGCATTTT
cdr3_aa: CASSPRGTPDQPQHF

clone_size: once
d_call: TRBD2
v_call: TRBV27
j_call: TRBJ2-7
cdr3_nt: TGTGCCAGCAGTTTATCGGGTAGCGGGGGCTACGAGCAGTACTTC
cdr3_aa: CASSLSGSGGYEQYF

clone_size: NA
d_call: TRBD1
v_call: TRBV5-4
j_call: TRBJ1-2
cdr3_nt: TGTGTCAGCAGCTCGATGGGACAGAGAATCCCCTCGTATGGCTACACCTTC
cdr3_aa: CVSSSMGQRIPSYGYTF

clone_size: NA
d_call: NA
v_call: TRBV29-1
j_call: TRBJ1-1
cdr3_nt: TGCAGCGTTGTGTCGGAAGGGGCGGTTGAAGCTTTCTTT
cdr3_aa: CSVVSEGAVEAFF

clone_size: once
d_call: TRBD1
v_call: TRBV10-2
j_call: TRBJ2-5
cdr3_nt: TGCGCCAGCAAAGACAGGGGGCATGGAGAGACCCAGTACTTC
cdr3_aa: CASKDRGHGETQYF

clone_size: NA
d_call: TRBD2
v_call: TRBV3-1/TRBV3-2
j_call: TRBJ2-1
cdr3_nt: TGTGCCAGCAGCCCGGAGGGGACTAGCGCCTACAATGAGCAGTTCTTC
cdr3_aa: CASSPEGTSAYNEQFF

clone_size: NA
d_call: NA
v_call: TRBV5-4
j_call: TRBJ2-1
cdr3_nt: TGTGCCAGCAGCCCCTCGACACACTACAATGAGCAGTTCTTC
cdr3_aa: CASSPSTHYNEQFF

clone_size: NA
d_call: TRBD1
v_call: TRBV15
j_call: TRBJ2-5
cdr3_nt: TGTGCCACCAGCAGAGATTGGCGACAGGGAGAGACCCAGTACTTC
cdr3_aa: CATSRDWRQGETQYF

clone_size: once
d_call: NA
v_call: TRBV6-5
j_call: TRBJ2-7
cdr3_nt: TGTGCCAGCACCAAGACAAATTACGAGCAGTACTTC
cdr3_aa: CASTKTNYEQYF

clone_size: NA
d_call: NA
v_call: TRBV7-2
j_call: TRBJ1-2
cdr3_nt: TGTGCCAGCAGCCTAAAATTGGGACATCTCGCCTATGGCTACACCTTC
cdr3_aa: CASSLKLGHLAYGYTF

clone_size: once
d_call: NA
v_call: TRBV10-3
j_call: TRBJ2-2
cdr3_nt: TGTGCCATCAGTGAGCGGATTACAGCGAACACCGGGGAGCTGTTTTTT
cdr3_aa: CAISERITANTGELFF

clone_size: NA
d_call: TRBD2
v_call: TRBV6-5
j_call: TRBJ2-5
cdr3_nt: TGTGCCGGCTTTAGAAGCGGGGGGGCCCAAGAGACCCAGTACTTC
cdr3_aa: CAGFRSGGAQETQYF

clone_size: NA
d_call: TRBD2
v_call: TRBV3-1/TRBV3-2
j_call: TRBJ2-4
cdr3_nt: TGTGCCAGCAGCCAAAATCGGGGGGTTCGGAACATTCAGTACTTC
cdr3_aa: CASSQNRGVRNIQYF

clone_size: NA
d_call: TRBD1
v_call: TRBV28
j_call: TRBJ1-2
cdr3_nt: TGTGCCAGCAGTTTGGGAGGGACAGGGGGTCATGGCTACACCTTC
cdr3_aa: CASSLGGTGGHGYTF

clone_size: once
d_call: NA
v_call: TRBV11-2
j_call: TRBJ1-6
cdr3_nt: TGTGCCAGCAGCCCCCGTTGGGGGGGTGATAATTCACCCCTCCACTTT
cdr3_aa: CASSPRWGGDNSPLHF

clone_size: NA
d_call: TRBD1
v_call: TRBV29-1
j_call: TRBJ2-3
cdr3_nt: TGCAGCGTTGACTCGGGACAGGGAACAGATACGCAGTATTTT
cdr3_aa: CSVDSGQGTDTQYF

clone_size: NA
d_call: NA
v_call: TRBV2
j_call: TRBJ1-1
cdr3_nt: TGTGCCAGCAGATCCGGGACACCGATTATGAACACTGAAGCTTTCTTT
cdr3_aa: CASRSGTPIMNTEAFF